The 32 T cell receptor beta chains in this list originate from one sample, sequenced in a study of cytomegalovirus exposure and HLA in healthy donors. Clones were read by immunoSEQ multiplex PCR, and TCRdb kept only the in-frame ones, dropping some. The sample contains around 260,000 clones, about 90% of which appear only once. The sample was PBMCs. Receptors were obtained from a woman aged 30 to 39 in good health and CMV-seronegative.

The V call is TRBV28, the J call TRBJ2-7; no reliable D call. The V gene lost 6 bases and the J gene lost 3 bases, with 9 bases spanning the gap. Germline V gene lookup returns CDR1 MDHEN and CDR2 SYDVKM. CDR3 size: 12 residues. The CDR3 nucleotides are TGTGCCAGCAGGTTTGAAGGCTACGAGCAGTACTTC. Residues: CASRFEGYEQYF.

The chain is built from TRBV7-3 and TRBJ2-2; TRBD2 matches 12 bases. V lost 2 bases to trimming and J lost 5 bases; unmatched junction nucleotides: 12. This CDR3 is built from 19 residues. Germline values: CDR1 SGHTA, CDR2 FQGTGA. This chain's CDR3 is CASSLFGLAGGPRTGELFF. The CDR3 DNA sequence: TGTGCCAGCAGCTTATTTGGGCTAGCGGGAGGGCCGAGAACCGGGGAGCTGTTTTTT.

This clone has a single count. The gene calls are TRBV28 and TRBJ1-5, with D perhaps matching TRBD1 (5 bases). The CDR3 is made up of 13 amino acids. Germline CDR1 and CDR2: MDHEN and SYDVKM. Trimming shortened V by 7 bases and J by 7 bases, and 14 bases separated the two germline ends. The CDR3 here is CASNPMGGQPQHF. The CDR3 bases are TGTGCCAGCAATCCTATGGGGGGGCAGCCCCAGCATTTT.

The chain couples TRBV28 to TRBJ2-7; D perhaps matches TRBD2 (6 bases). Trimming cost V 3 bases and J 0 bases, with 9 bases left between them. This CDR3 comprises 14 residues. The V gene's germline CDR1 is MDHEN and CDR2 SYDVKM. The CDR3 DNA reads TGTGCCAGCAGTTTCGGGACTTTCTCCTACGAGCAGTACTTC. This codes for CASSFGTFSYEQYF. The variable domain in full, completed from reference TRBV28 and TRBJ2-7, reads DVKVTQSSRYLVKRTGEKVFLECVQDMDHENMFWYRQDPGLGLRLIYFSYDVKMKEKGDIPEGYSVSREKKERFSLILESASTNQTSMYLCASSFGTFSYEQYFGPGTRLTVT.

The chain employs TRBV27 and TRBJ2-7, with D perhaps TRBD2 (6 bases). Germline lookup yields CDR1 MNHEY and CDR2 SMNVEV (reference sequence). Trimming removed 2 bases from V and 2 bases from J, with 22 bases in between. The CDR3 extends over 18 amino acids. The CDR3 coding sequence is TGTGCCAGCAGTTTACGACGAAGAGCGGGTACTCTAACCTACGAGCAGTACTTC. It translates to CASSLRRRAGTLTYEQYF.

The chain carries TRBV13 and TRBJ2-7; D is undetermined. Germline-derived CDR1 and CDR2 are PRHDT and FYEKMQ (reference sequence). The CDR3 totals 12 residues. V shed 5 bases and J shed 6 bases, with 11 bases lying between them. In nucleotides, the CDR3 is TGTGCCAGCAGCCCGGAGAGGACCGAGCAGTACTTC. Protein product: CASSPERTEQYF.

The genes are TRBV30 and TRBJ1-2; D gene uncertain. Germline CDR1 is GTSNPN and CDR2 is SVGIG (reference sequence). This CDR3 has 13 amino acids. With 0 bases removed from V and 5 bases from J, the gap between germline ends came to 10 bases. DNA for the CDR3: TGTGCCTGGAGTGTGGTACAGATATATGGCTACACCTTC. Translating gives CAWSVVQIYGYTF.

The CDR3 bases are TGTGCCAGCAGTCGTTTTTTGGACACCGGGGAGCTGTTTTTT. Protein sequence: CASSRFLDTGELFF. The rearrangement uses TRBV6-5 and TRBJ2-2; D gene ambiguous. Germline CDR1 is MNHEY and CDR2 is SVGAGI. There are 14 residues in the CDR3. The ends were cut back, 5 bases at V and 3 bases at J, with 10 bases in the middle.

This clone came up once. The CDR3 DNA follows: TGTGCCAGTAGGAACACCCCTCAAGAGACCCAGTACTTC. It is translated as CASRNTPQETQYF. The chain carries TRBV2 and TRBJ2-5; D unclear. V lost 9 bases and J lost 2, with 13 bases in between. CDR1 is SNHLY, CDR2 FYNNEI, per germline. This CDR3 spans 13 amino acids.

The chain uses TRBV25-1 and TRBJ2-1, with D possibly being TRBD2 (5 bases). There are 13 residues in the CDR3. The germline V and J ends were trimmed by 4 bases and 6 bases, with 10 bases remaining between them. Germline CDR1 and CDR2: MGHDK and SYGVNS. The CDR3 region is CASSVRLANEQFF. CDR3 DNA sequence: TGTGCCAGCAGTGTAAGGCTAGCCAATGAGCAGTTCTTC. The full variable domain, with the rest looked up from reference TRBV25-1 and TRBJ2-1, is EADIYQTPRYLVIGTGKKITLECSQTMGHDKMYWYQQDPGMELHLIHYSYGVNSTEKGDLSSESTVSRIRTEHFPLTLESARPSHTSQYLCASSVRLANEQFFGPGTRLTVL.

The V and J genes are TRBV5-1 and TRBJ1-1; 8 bases are a match to TRBD1. Germline V CDR1 and CDR2: SGHRS, YFSETQ. The CDR3 has 14 residues. V shed 5 bases and J 4 bases; nucleotides not matched to a gene: 7. CDR3 amino acids: CASSKDRAGTEAFF. Here the CDR3 DNA reads TGCGCCAGCAGTAAGGACAGGGCGGGCACTGAAGCTTTCTTT.

The chain joins TRBV4-1 to TRBJ1-1; TRBD1 matches at 7 bases. CDR1 is MGHRA and CDR2 is YSYEKL in the germline V gene. The CDR3 has 15 amino acids. Unmatched junction bases numbered 7, after V lost 1 base and J lost 5 bases. Written as DNA, the CDR3 is TGCGCCAGCAGCCAAGCGTGGACAGGTCAAACTGAAGCTTTCTTT. This codes for CASSQAWTGQTEAFF.

This rearrangement joins TRBV5-1 to TRBJ2-2, with a possible D match to TRBD1 (5 bases). The V gene lost 7 bases and the J gene lost 7 bases, with 17 bases spanning the gap. CDR1 is SGHRS, CDR2 YFSETQ, per germline. The CDR3 runs 14 residues. In DNA, the CDR3 is TGCGCCAGCCAGGGCGTAACAGGCCTCGGGGAGCTGTTTTTT. Protein: CASQGVTGLGELFF.

The V gene is TRBV5-4, the J gene TRBJ2-5, with 14 bases that match TRBD2. Per germline, CDR1 SGHNT and CDR2 YYREEE (reference sequence). The V gene end was trimmed by 4 bases and the J gene end by 5 bases; junction bases not matched to a gene: 10. The CDR3 is 17 amino acids. The CDR3 bases are TGTGCCAGCAGCCCCGGCTCGGGACTAGCGGGAGAGGAGACCCAGTACTTC. Residues: CASSPGSGLAGEETQYF.

The rearrangement links TRBV28 to TRBJ1-2; 8 nucleotides match TRBD1. Germline V lookup: CDR1 MDHEN, CDR2 SYDVKM. V lost 6 bases, J lost 5 bases, and 8 bases stayed unmatched. CDR3 length equals 14 residues. This CDR3 reads CASSFEQGGYGYTF. DNA of the CDR3: TGTGCCAGCAGCTTTGAACAGGGGGGATATGGCTACACCTTC.

There are a few counts of this clone. The chain joins TRBV28 to TRBJ2-7; 7 nucleotides line up with TRBD2. The CDR3 has 12 residues. In germline, CDR1 is MDHEN, CDR2 SYDVKM. V lost 7 bases, J lost 6 bases, and 6 bases stayed unmatched. The CDR3 DNA reads as TGTGCCAGCACCTTAGGGAGGGGCGAGCAGTACTTC. This codes for CASTLGRGEQYF.

This sequence joins TRBV5-6 and TRBJ2-1; no clear D. The germline V gene encodes CDR1 SGHDT and CDR2 YYEEEE. The CDR3 totals 14 residues. V shed 3 bases and J shed 4 bases, with 11 bases lying between them. The CDR3 DNA reads as TGTGCCAGCAGCTCACAACTCAGGTACAATGAGCAGTTCTTC. This codes for CASSSQLRYNEQFF.

As concerns this clone: Other nucleotide sequences in the sample specify the same CDR3. The chain has TRBV27 and TRBJ2-2; TRBD1 matches 8 bases. This CDR3 comprises 14 residues. Germline V lookup: CDR1 MNHEY, CDR2 SMNVEV (reference sequence). With 5 bases clipped from V and 4 bases from J, the junction kept 3 bases outside the gene matches. CDR3 amino acids: CASSLGQGTGELFF. CDR3 DNA sequence: TGTGCCAGCAGTCTAGGACAGGGCACCGGGGAGCTGTTTTTT.

V and J are TRBV27 and TRBJ2-7; 8 bases map to TRBD2. This CDR3 comprises 14 residues. Germline V lookup: CDR1 MNHEY, CDR2 SMNVEV (reference sequence). V lost 7 bases to trimming and J lost 2 bases; unmatched junction nucleotides: 7. CDR3 region: CASKAGATAYEQYF. For the CDR3, the DNA is TGTGCCAGCAAAGCGGGAGCTACGGCCTACGAGCAGTACTTC.

V is TRBV19 and J is TRBJ2-7; 9 positions agree with TRBD1. From germline, CDR1 is LNHDA and CDR2 SQIVND (reference sequence). The CDR3 runs to 16 residues. The V and J ends lost 3 bases and 4 bases, in that order; junction bases with no gene match: 10. In nucleotides, the CDR3 is TGTGCCAGTAGTATTAATCCGGGACAGGGACGTTACGAGCAGTACTTC. It specifies CASSINPGQGRYEQYF.

The genes are TRBV5-6 and TRBJ2-2; D not certain. The germline V gene encodes CDR1 SGHDT and CDR2 YYEEEE. Deletions cut 4 bases from V and 6 bases from J, with 13 bases between. This CDR3 is 14 amino acids long. The CDR3 DNA sequence: TGTGCCAGCAGCCCGACGGAGCTCGCCGGGGAGCTGTTTTTT. Protein sequence: CASSPTELAGELFF.

This clone was detected once. The CDR3 protein is CASSFLSSQIYEQYF. In DNA, the CDR3 is TGTGCCAGCAGTTTTTTGAGTAGTCAGATCTACGAGCAGTACTTC. This chain connects TRBV27 to TRBJ2-7; D not certain. The CDR3 runs 15 residues. Germline V CDR1 and CDR2: MNHEY, SMNVEV (reference sequence). The germline V and J ends were trimmed by 3 bases and 3 bases, with 15 bases remaining between them.

J is TRBJ1-2 and V is TRBV7-2; possible D gene TRBD1, 5 bases. Germline CDR1 reads SGHTA; CDR2 reads FQGNSA. Deletions cut 0 bases from V and 4 bases from J, with 12 bases between. The CDR3 is made up of 15 amino acids. CDR3 nucleotides: TGTGCCAGCAGCTTAGCCGCCAGGGAAGCCTATGGCTACACCTTC. Protein product: CASSLAAREAYGYTF.

This chain connects TRBV18 to TRBJ2-7; 7 bases fit TRBD1. Germline V gene lookup returns CDR1 KGHSH and CDR2 LQKENI. Trimming took 5 bases from V and 5 from J; bases not matched to a gene: 18. The CDR3 has 17 residues. The CDR3 sequence: CASSDLTGTAFRNEQYF. As DNA, the CDR3 is TGTGCCAGCTCAGATCTGACCGGGACAGCTTTTCGCAACGAGCAGTACTTC. Together with reference TRBV18 and TRBJ2-7, the CDR3 gives the full variable domain: NAGVMQNPRHLVRRRGQEARLRCSPMKGHSHVYWYRQLPEEGLKFMVYLQKENIIDESGMPKERFSAEFPKEGPSILRIQQVVRGDSAAYFCASSDLTGTAFRNEQYFGPGTRLTVT.

In DNA, the CDR3 is TGTGCCAGCAGTGACAGCCAAGAGACCCAGTACTTC. It is translated as CASSDSQETQYF. The chain couples TRBV6-1 to TRBJ2-5; D uncertain. Trimming shortened V by 3 bases and J by 1 base, and 3 bases separated the two germline ends. The CDR3 runs to 12 residues. Germline V gene sequence: CDR1 MNHNS, CDR2 SASEGT.

This chain links TRBV14 with TRBJ2-1; D is uncertain. The CDR3 totals 11 residues. V dropped 1 base and J dropped 10 bases, with 5 bases sitting between them. Germline CDR1 SGHDN, CDR2 FVKESK. The CDR3 region has the DNA TGTGCCAGCAGCCAAGTGCAAGAGCAGTTCTTC. Translation gives CASSQVQEQFF.

The chain is built from TRBV29-1 and TRBJ2-3, with 8 bases identical to TRBD2. The CDR3 totals 16 residues. Germline CDR1 reads SQVTM; CDR2 reads ANQGSEA. The ends lost 6 bases at V and 5 bases at J; junction bases unmatched: 16. The CDR3 nucleotides read TGCAGCGTCGAATCAACTAGCGGCCTGTGGGGAGATACGCAGTATTTT. Encoded protein: CSVESTSGLWGDTQYF.

The J gene is TRBJ2-5, the V gene TRBV27; 12 bases align to TRBD2. The V segment lost 3 bases and the J segment 12 bases; nucleotides outside the gene matches: 8. Per the germline V gene, CDR1 is MNHEY and CDR2 is SMNVEV (reference sequence). CDR3 length: 14 residues. CDR3: CASSLGLAGALEYF. DNA of the CDR3: TGTGCCAGCAGTTTGGGACTAGCGGGCGCCTTAGAGTACTTC.

The chain has TRBV6-1 and TRBJ1-5, with TRBD1 as a possible D gene (5 bases). This CDR3 spans 13 amino acids. The V gene lost 6 bases and the J gene lost 7 bases, with 13 bases spanning the gap. Per the germline V gene, CDR1 is MNHNS and CDR2 is SASEGT. Written as DNA, the CDR3 is TGTGCCAGCAGAAGGCAGGGAGAACAGCCCCAGCATTTT. Its protein product is CASRRQGEQPQHF.

This clone was detected a few times. V gene TRBV28 combines with J gene TRBJ2-7; D is perhaps TRBD2 (6 bases). Per the germline V gene, CDR1 is MDHEN and CDR2 is SYDVKM. Trimming pared 7 bases from V and 5 bases from J, leaving 15 bases between. The CDR3 sequence is 13 residues long. CDR3 loop: CASTQAGWDEQYF. CDR3 DNA: TGTGCCAGCACCCAGGCGGGATGGGACGAGCAGTACTTC.

This clone was seen a handful of times. The V gene is TRBV7-8, the J gene TRBJ1-2; D might be TRBD1 (6 bases). Trimming took off 5 bases at V and 8 bases at J, with 18 bases between the two ends. Looked up from germline, CDR1 is SGHVS and CDR2 is FQNEAQ. The CDR3 totals 14 residues. For the CDR3, the DNA is TGTGCCAGCAGCCAACTACGGGCAGGGGACGGCTACACCTTC. Translation: CASSQLRAGDGYTF. The variable domain in full, with the rest retrieved from reference TRBV7-8 and TRBJ1-2, is GAGVSQSPRYKVAKRGQDVALRCDPISGHVSLFWYQQALGQGPEFLTYFQNEAQLDKSGLPSDRFFAERPEGSVSTLKIQRTQQEDSAVYLCASSQLRAGDGYTFGSGTRLTVV.

This clone showed up just once. V and J are TRBV6-6 and TRBJ2-5, with D hard to call. Germline lookup yields CDR1 MNHNY and CDR2 SVGAGI (reference sequence). The CDR3 loop spans 14 amino acids. V was shortened by 2 bases and J by 8 bases, with 15 bases between the two germline ends. The CDR3 sequence: CASSYASRGYTQYF. CDR3 DNA sequence: TGTGCCAGCAGTTACGCCAGTCGAGGATATACCCAGTACTTC.